The entry below describes one T cell receptor beta chain. The data are from a study of OX40 agonist ivuxolimab in advanced cancers. Overall study context: Past anti-PD-1, anti-PD-L1 or anti-CTLA-4 therapy was accepted, and 40% had received some.

The table came from immunoSEQ multiplex PCR; TCRdb's copy has only in-frame clones and leaves some out. The table records around 69,000 clones, 70% to 90% of them present only once. The specimen comprised CD4+ or CD8+ T cells sorted from blood, sampled in a trial of the OX40 agonist ivuxolimab. This clonotype was sampled from an adult with an advanced solid tumor such as melanoma, head and neck, liver or kidney cancer.

CDR3 loop: CASSLYRGWENTEAFF. For the CDR3, the DNA is TGCGCCAGCAGCTTGTACAGGGGATGGGAGAACACTGAAGCTTTCTTT. J is TRBJ1-1 and V is TRBV5-1, with 7 positions matching TRBD1. This CDR3 is built from 16 residues. Germline CDR1 and CDR2: SGHRS and YFSETQ. J lost 1 base, V lost 1 base, and 7 bases had no gene match.